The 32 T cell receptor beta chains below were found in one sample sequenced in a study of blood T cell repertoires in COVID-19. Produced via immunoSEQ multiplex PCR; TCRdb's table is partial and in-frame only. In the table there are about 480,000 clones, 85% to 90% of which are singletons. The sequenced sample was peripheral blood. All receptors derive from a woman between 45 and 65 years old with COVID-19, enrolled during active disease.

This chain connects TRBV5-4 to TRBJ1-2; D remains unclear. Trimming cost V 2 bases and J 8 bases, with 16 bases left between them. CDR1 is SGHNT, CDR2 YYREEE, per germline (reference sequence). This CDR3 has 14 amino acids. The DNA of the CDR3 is TGTGCCAGCAGCTTTGACCGGGAATTAGGCGGCTACACCTTC. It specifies CASSFDRELGGYTF.

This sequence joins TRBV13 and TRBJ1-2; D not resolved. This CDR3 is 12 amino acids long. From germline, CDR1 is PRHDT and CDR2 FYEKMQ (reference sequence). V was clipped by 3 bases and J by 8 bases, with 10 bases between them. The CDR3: CASSLSAEGYTF. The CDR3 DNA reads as TGTGCCAGCAGCTTGAGCGCGGAAGGCTACACCTTC.

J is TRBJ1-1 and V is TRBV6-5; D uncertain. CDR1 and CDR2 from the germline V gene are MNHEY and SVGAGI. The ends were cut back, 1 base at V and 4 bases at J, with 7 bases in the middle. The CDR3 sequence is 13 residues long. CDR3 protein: CASSYLGGTEAFF. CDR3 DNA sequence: TGTGCCAGCAGTTACTTGGGAGGCACTGAAGCTTTCTTT.

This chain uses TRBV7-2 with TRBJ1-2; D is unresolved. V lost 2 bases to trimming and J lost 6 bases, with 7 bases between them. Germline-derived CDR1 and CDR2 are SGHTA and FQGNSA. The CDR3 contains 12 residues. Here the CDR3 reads CASSLSPDGYTF. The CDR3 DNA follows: TGTGCCAGCAGCTTATCCCCAGATGGCTACACCTTC.

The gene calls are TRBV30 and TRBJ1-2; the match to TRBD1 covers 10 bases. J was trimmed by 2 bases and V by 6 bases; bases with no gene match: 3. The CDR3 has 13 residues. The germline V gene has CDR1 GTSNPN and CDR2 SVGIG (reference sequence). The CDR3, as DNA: TGTGCCTGCGGGACAGGGGTAAACTATGGCTACACCTTC. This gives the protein CACGTGVNYGYTF.

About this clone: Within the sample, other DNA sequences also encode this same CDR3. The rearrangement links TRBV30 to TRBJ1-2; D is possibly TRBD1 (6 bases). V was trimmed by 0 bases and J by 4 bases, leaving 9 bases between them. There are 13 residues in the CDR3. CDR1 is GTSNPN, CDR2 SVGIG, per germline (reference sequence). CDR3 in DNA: TGTGCCTGGAGTGTACAGGGTACCTATGGCTACACCTTC. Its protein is CAWSVQGTYGYTF.

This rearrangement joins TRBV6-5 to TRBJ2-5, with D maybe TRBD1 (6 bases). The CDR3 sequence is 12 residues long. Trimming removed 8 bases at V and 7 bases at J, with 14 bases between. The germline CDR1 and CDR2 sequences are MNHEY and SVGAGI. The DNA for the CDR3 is TGTGCCAGCCGGGACATCCTCGGGACCCAGTACTTC. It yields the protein CASRDILGTQYF.

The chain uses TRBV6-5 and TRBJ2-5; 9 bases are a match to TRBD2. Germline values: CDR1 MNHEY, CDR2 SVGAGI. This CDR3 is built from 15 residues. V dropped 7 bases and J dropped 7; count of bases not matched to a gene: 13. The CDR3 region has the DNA TGTGCCAGCACTCTCCCGGGGACTAGCCGAGGGACCCAGTACTTC. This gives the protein CASTLPGTSRGTQYF.

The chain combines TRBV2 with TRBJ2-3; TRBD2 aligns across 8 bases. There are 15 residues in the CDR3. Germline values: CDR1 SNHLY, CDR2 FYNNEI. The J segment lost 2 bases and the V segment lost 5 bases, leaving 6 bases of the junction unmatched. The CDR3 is CASSWTGGATDTQYF. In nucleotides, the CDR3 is TGTGCCAGCAGTTGGACCGGGGGGGCCACAGATACGCAGTATTTT.

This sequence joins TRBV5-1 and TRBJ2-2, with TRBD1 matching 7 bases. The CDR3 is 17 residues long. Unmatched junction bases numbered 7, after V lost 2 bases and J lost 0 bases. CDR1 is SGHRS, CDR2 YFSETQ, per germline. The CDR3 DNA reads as TGCGCCAGCAGCTTAGCGACAGGGTTCGCGAACACCGGGGAGCTGTTTTTT. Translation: CASSLATGFANTGELFF.

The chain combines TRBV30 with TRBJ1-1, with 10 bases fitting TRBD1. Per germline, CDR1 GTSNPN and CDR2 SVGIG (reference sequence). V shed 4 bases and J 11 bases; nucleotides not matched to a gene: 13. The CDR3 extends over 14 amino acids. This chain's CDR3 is CAWTPSTGGVKAFF. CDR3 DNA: TGTGCCTGGACCCCGTCGACAGGGGGCGTCAAGGCTTTCTTT.

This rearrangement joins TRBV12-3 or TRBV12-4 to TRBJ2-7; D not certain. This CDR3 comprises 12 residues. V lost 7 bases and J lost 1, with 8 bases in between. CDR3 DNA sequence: TGTGCCAGCAAGCTAGAGTCCTACGAGCAGTACTTC. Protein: CASKLESYEQYF.

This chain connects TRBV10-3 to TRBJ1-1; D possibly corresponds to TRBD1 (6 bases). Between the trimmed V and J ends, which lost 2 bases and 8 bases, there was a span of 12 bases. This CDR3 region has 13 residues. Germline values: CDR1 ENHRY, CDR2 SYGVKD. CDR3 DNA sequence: TGTGCCATCAGTGAGGCCCCCGGGACAGAAGCTTTCTTT. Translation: CAISEAPGTEAFF.

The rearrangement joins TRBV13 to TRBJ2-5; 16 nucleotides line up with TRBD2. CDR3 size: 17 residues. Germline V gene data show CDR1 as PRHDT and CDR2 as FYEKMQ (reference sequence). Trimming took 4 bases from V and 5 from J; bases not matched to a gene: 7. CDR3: CASSSGLAGGPRETQYF. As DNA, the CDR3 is TGTGCCAGCAGCTCGGGACTAGCGGGGGGGCCCAGGGAGACCCAGTACTTC.

The CDR3 sequence is CASSQVSQGIEGYTF. CDR3 DNA: TGCGCCAGCAGCCAAGTCAGCCAGGGTATTGAGGGCTACACCTTC. V gene TRBV4-1 combines with J gene TRBJ1-2, with TRBD1 as a possible D gene (5 bases). The CDR3 runs 15 residues. Per the germline V gene, CDR1 is MGHRA and CDR2 is YSYEKL. Trimming cost V 1 base and J 8 bases, with 17 bases left between them.

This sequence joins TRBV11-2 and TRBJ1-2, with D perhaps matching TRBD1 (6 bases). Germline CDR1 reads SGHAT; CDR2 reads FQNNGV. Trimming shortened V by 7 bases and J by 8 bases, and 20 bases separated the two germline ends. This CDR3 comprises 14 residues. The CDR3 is CASTEQGPSRGYTF. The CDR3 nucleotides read TGTGCCAGCACTGAACAGGGACCGAGTAGGGGCTACACCTTC. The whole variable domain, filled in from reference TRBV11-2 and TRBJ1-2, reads EAGVAQSPRYKIIEKRQSVAFWCNPISGHATLYWYQQILGQGPKLLIQFQNNGVVDDSQLPKDRFSAERLKGVDSTLKIQPAKLEDSAVYLCASTEQGPSRGYTFGSGTRLTVV.

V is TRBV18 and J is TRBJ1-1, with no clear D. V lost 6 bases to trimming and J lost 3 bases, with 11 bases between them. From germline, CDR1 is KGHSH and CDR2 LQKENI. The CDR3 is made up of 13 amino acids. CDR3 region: CASSHGSYTEAFF. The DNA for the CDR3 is TGTGCCAGCTCCCACGGGTCTTACACTGAAGCTTTCTTT.

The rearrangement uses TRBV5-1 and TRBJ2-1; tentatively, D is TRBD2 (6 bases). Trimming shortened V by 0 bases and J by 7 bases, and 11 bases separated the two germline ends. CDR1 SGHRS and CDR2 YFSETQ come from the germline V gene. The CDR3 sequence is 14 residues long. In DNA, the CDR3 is TGCGCCAGCAGCTTGGAGGCGGGGTGGAATGAGCAGTTCTTC. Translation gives CASSLEAGWNEQFF.

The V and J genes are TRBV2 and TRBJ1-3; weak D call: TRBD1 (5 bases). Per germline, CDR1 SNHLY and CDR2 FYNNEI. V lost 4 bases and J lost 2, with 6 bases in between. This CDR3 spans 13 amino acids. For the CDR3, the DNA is TGTGCCAGCAGTGTAGGGGCTGGAAACACCATATATTTT. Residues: CASSVGAGNTIYF.

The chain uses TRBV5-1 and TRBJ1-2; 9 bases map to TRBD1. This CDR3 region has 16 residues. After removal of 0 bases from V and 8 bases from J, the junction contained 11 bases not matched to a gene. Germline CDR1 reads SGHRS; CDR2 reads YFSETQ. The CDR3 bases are TGCGCCAGCAGCTTGGCGAACAGGGGGCGTGAGGGCGGCTACACCTTC. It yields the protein CASSLANRGREGGYTF.

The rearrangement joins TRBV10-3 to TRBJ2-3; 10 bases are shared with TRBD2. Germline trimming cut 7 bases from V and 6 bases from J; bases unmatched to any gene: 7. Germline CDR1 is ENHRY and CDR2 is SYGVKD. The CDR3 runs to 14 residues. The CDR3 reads CAIKRSGGEDTQYF. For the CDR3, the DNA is TGTGCCATCAAGAGAAGCGGGGGGGAGGATACGCAGTATTTT.

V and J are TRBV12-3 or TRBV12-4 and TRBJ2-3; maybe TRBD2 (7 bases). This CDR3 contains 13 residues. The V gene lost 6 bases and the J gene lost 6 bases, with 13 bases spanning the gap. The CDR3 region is CASRRGASDTQYF. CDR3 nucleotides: TGTGCCAGCAGACGGGGGGCGAGTGATACGCAGTATTTT.

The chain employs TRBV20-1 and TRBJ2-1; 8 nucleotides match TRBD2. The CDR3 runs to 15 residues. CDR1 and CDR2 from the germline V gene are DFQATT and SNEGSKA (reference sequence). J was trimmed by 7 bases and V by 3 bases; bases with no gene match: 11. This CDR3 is CSASPPSGPGNEQFF. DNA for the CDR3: TGCAGTGCTAGTCCCCCTAGCGGGCCGGGTAATGAGCAGTTCTTC.

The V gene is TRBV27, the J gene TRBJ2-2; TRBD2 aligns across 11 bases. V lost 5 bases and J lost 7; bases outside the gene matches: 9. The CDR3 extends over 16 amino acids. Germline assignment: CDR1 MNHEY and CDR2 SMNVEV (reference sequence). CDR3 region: CASSRIAGGLGGELFF. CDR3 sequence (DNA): TGTGCCAGCAGTCGCATAGCGGGGGGGCTTGGCGGGGAGCTGTTTTTT.

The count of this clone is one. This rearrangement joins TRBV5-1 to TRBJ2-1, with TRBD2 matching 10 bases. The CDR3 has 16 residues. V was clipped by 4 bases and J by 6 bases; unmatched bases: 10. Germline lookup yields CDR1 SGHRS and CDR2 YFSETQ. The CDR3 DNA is TGCGCCAGCAGCCCCGTGAGCGGGGGGGCAACCAATGAGCAGTTCTTC. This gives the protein CASSPVSGGATNEQFF.

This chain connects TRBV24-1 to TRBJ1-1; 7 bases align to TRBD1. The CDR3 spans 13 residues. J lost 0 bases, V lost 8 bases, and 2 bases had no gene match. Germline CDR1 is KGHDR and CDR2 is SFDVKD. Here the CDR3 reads CATKDRVNTEAFF. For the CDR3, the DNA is TGTGCCACCAAAGACAGGGTGAACACTGAAGCTTTCTTT.

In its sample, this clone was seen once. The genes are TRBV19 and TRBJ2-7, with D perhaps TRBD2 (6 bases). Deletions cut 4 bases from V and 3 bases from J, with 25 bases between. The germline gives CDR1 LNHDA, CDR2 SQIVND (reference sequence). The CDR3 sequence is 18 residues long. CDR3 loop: CASSRRTLRGKVGYEQYF. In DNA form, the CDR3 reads TGTGCCAGTAGTAGGAGGACTTTGCGGGGTAAAGTTGGCTACGAGCAGTACTTC.

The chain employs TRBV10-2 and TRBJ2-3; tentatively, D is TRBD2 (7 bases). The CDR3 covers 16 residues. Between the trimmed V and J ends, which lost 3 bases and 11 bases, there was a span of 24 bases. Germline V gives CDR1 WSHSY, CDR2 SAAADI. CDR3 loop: CASSEVMAGAARGQYF. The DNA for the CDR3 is TGCGCCAGCAGTGAAGTTATGGCGGGGGCGGCCCGGGGGCAGTATTTT.

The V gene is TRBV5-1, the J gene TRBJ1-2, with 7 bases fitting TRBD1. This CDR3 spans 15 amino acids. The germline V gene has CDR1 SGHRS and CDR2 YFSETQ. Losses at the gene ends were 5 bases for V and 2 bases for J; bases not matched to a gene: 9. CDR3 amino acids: CASSHHETGNYGYTF. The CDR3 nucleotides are TGCGCCAGCAGTCACCACGAGACAGGGAACTATGGCTACACCTTC. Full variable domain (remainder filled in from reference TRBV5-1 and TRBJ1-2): KAGVTQTPRYLIKTRGQQVTLSCSPISGHRSVSWYQQTPGQGLQFLFEYFSETQRNKGNFPGRFSGRQFSNSRSEMNVSTLELGDSALYLCASSHHETGNYGYTFGSGTRLTVV.

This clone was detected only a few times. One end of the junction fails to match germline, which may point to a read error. CDR3 residues: CASSLGPSGGLDF. The CDR3 bases are TGCGCCAGCAGCTTGGGGCCTAGCGGGGGGTTAGACTTT. J is TRBJ2-3 and V is TRBV5-1, with 11 bases lining up with TRBD2. In germline, CDR1 is SGHRS, CDR2 YFSETQ. This CDR3 region has 13 residues.

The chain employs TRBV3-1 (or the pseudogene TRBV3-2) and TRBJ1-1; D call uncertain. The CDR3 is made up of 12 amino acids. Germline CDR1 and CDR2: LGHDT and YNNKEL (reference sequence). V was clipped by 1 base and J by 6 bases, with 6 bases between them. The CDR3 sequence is CASSQAGSEAFF. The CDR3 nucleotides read TGTGCCAGCAGCCAAGCGGGATCTGAAGCTTTCTTT.

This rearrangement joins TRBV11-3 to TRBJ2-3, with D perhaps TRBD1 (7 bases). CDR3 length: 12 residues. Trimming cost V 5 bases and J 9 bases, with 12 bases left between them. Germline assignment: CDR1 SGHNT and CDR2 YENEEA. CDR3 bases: TGTGCCAGCAGCCCTCCAGGGGGGACGCAGTATTTT. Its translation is CASSPPGGTQYF.